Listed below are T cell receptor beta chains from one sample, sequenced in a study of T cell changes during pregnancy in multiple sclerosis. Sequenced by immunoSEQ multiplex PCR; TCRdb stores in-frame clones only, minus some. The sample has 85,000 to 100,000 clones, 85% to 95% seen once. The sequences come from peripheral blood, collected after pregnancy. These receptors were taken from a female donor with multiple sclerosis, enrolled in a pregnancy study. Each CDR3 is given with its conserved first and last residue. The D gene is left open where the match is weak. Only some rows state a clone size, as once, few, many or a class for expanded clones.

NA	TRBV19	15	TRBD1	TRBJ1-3	TGTGCCAGGAGATTGACAGGGGGCTGTGGAAACACCATATATTTT	CARRLTGGCGNTIYF
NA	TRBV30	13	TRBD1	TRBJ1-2	TGTGCCTGGAGGACAGGGGGGAACTATGGCTACACCTTC	CAWRTGGNYGYTF
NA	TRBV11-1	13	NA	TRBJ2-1	TGTGCCAGCAGCTTAGCCAACTACAATGAGCAGTTCTTC	CASSLANYNEQFF
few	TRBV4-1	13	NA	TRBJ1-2	TGCGCCAGCAGCCAAGATGGAGAGTATGGCTACACCTTC	CASSQDGEYGYTF
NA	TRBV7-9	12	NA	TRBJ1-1	TGTGCCAGCAGCTCAGGACAGAGTGAAGCTTTCTTT	CASSSGQSEAFF
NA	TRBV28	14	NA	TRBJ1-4	TGTGCCAGCAGTTTGGGCCGGACAGCTGAAAAACTGTTTTTT	CASSLGRTAEKLFF
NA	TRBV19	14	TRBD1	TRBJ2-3	TGTGCCAGCGCCGGGACAGGGGTGCCGGGTACGCAGTATTTT	CASAGTGVPGTQYF
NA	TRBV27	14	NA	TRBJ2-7	TGTGCCAGCAGCTCGTCAGGTGGGCTTTGGGAGCAGTACTTC	CASSSSGGLWEQYF
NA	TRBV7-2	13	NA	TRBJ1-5	TGTGCCAGCAGCTTAGCCGGAGAACAGCCCCAGCATTTT	CASSLAGEQPQHF
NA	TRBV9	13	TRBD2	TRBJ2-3	TGTGCCAGACTAGCGGGGGACACAGATACGCAGTATTTT	CARLAGDTDTQYF
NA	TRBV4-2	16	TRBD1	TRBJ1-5	TGTGCCAGCAGCCAAGTAAGGGACAGGGGAAACCAGCCCCAGCATTTT	CASSQVRDRGNQPQHF
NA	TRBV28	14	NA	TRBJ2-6	TGTGCCAGCCTTTTGAGCTCTGGGGCCAACGTCCTGACTTTC	CASLLSSGANVLTF
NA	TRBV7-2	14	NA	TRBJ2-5	TGTGCCAGCAGCCAGGAGCACAGGGAAGAGACCCAGTACTTC	CASSQEHREETQYF
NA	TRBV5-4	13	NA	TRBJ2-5	TGTGCCAGCAGCTTGGTAGGGGGAGAGACCCAGTACTTC	CASSLVGGETQYF
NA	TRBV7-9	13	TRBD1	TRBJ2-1	TGTGCCAGCGTCCGGGACAGTTACAATGAGCAGTTCTTC	CASVRDSYNEQFF
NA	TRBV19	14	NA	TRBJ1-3	TGTGCCAGTACTACTTCGAGCTCTGGAAACACCATATATTTT	CASTTSSSGNTIYF